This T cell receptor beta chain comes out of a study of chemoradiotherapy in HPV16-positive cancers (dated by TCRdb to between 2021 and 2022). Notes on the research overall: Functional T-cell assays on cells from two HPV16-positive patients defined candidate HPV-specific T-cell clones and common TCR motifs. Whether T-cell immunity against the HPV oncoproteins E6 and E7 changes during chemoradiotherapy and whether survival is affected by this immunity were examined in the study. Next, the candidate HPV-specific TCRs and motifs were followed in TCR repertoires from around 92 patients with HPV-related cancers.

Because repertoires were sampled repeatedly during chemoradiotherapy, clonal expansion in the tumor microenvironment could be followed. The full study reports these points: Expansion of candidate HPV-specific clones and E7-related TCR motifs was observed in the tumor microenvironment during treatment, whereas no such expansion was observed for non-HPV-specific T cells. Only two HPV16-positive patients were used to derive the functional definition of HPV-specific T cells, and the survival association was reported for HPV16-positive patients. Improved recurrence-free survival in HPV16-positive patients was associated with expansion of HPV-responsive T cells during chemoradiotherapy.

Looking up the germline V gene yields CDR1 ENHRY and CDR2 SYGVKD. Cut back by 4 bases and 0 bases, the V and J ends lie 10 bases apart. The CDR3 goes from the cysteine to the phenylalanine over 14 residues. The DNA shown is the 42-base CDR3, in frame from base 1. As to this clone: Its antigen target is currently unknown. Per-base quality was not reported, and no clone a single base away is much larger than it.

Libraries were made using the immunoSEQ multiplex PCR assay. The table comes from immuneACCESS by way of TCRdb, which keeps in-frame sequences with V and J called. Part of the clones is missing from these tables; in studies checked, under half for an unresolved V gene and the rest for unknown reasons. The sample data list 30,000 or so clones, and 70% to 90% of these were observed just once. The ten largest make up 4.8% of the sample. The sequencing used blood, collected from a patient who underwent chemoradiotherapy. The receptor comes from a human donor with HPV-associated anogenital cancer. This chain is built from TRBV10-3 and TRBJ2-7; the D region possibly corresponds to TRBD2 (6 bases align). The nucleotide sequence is TGTGCCATCAGTGGAGGGAGGATCTCCTACGAGCAGTACTTC. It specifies CAISGGRISYEQYF.